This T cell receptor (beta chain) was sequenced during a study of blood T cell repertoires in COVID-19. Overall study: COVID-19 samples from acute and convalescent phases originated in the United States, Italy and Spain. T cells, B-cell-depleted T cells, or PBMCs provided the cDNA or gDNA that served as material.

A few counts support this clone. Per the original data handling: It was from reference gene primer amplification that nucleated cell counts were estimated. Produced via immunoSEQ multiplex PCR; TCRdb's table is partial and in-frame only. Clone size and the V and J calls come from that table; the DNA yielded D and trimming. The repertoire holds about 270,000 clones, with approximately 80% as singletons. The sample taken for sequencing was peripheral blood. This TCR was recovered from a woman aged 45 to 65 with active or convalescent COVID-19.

CDR3 nucleotides: TGTGCCATCAGTGGTTCAGGGTCCGGCTACACCTTC. Its translation is CAISGSGSGYTF. The rearrangement uses TRBV10-3 and TRBJ1-2; possibly TRBD1 for D (5 bases). The V gene's germline CDR1 is ENHRY and CDR2 SYGVKD. CDR3 length equals 12 residues. Trimming took 4 bases from V and 8 from J, leaving 11 bases between them.